Below are 25 T cell receptor beta chains sequenced from a single sample in a study of T cell changes during pregnancy in multiple sclerosis. TCRdb's copy holds only in-frame clones and misses some; the assay was immunoSEQ multiplex PCR. The sample comprises tens of thousands of clones, over 80% of which are singletons, and 2.5% to 3% rests with the top ten. The sample in question was peripheral blood, obtained in the third trimester of pregnancy. These receptors originate from a female donor in good health, enrolled as a control in a pregnancy study.

V is TRBV27 and J is TRBJ2-2; 8 bases agree with TRBD1. Germline V CDR1 and CDR2: MNHEY, SMNVEV (reference sequence). The CDR3 consists of 13 residues. V lost 7 bases, J lost 7 bases, and 5 bases stayed unmatched. For the CDR3, the DNA is TGTGCCAGCAAGGAACAGGGGGGCGGGGAGCTGTTTTTT. Amino acid sequence: CASKEQGGGELFF.

The gene calls are TRBV5-1 and TRBJ2-2; 7 nucleotides match TRBD1. This CDR3 is 15 amino acids long. CDR1 and CDR2 from the germline V gene are SGHRS and YFSETQ. V was clipped by 0 bases and J by 7 bases; unmatched bases: 6. DNA of the CDR3: TGCGCCAGCAGCTTGGCCACAGGGGCAGGCGGGGAGCTGTTTTTT. This encodes CASSLATGAGGELFF.

V and J are TRBV9 and TRBJ2-1; 11 bases are a match to TRBD2. Germline assignment: CDR1 SGDLS and CDR2 YYNGEE. Losses at the gene ends were 5 bases for V and 1 base for J; bases not matched to a gene: 2. The CDR3 has 15 residues. The CDR3 spells CASSASGRSYNEQFF. CDR3 DNA: TGTGCCAGCAGTGCTAGCGGGAGGTCCTACAATGAGCAGTTCTTC.

The J gene is TRBJ2-7, the V gene TRBV7-9; the match to TRBD2 covers 11 bases. V gave up 5 bases and J gave up 5 bases; unmatched junction bases: 8. The CDR3 contains 15 residues. Germline V gene sequence: CDR1 SEHNR, CDR2 FQNEAQ (reference sequence). The CDR3 is CASSHRLAGKHEQYF. The DNA for the CDR3 is TGTGCCAGCAGCCATAGACTAGCGGGGAAACACGAGCAGTACTTC.

J is TRBJ2-7 and V is TRBV28; tentative D call: TRBD1 (6 bases). With 2 bases removed from V and 3 bases from J, the gap between germline ends came to 11 bases. The CDR3 has 14 residues. Looked up from germline, CDR1 is MDHEN and CDR2 is SYDVKM. CDR3 nucleotide sequence: TGTGCCAGCAGTTTAGGGGGCAGTAACTACGAGCAGTACTTC. This codes for CASSLGGSNYEQYF.

This rearrangement joins TRBV5-4 to TRBJ2-7; no firm D call. The V end lost 9 bases, the J end lost 1 base, and 8 bases lay between the germline ends. CDR3 size: 11 residues. Germline V gene data show CDR1 as SGHNT and CDR2 as YYREEE (reference sequence). CDR3 in amino acids: CATSASYEQYF. The CDR3 nucleotides read TGTGCCACCTCTGCGTCCTACGAGCAGTACTTC.

This chain joins TRBV4-1 and TRBJ2-7; perhaps TRBD1 as D (6 bases). The germline V and J ends were trimmed by 2 bases and 5 bases, with 19 bases remaining between them. This CDR3 spans 16 amino acids. Germline CDR1 reads MGHRA; CDR2 reads YSYEKL. CDR3 sequence (DNA): TGCGCCAGCAGCCAAAACACCGGGACAATCTCACACGAGCAGTACTTC. Encoded protein: CASSQNTGTISHEQYF.

V gene TRBV5-4 combines with J gene TRBJ1-4; D is unclear. Looked up from germline, CDR1 is SGHNT and CDR2 is YYREEE (reference sequence). The CDR3 totals 14 residues. Trimming pared 3 bases from V and 7 bases from J, leaving 13 bases between. In DNA form, the CDR3 reads TGTGCCAGCAGCTCCAGGCCTGGTAGTGAAAAACTGTTTTTT. This codes for CASSSRPGSEKLFF.

The V gene is TRBV30, the J gene TRBJ2-6; 8 bases match TRBD1. In germline, CDR1 is GTSNPN, CDR2 SVGIG (reference sequence). The CDR3 length is 16 residues. J gave up 2 bases and V 8 bases, and 11 bases lay outside the gene matches. CDR3 residues: CARSGTGLPGANVLTF. The CDR3 DNA sequence: TGTGCCCGCTCCGGGACAGGTCTTCCTGGGGCCAACGTCCTGACTTTC.

V and J are TRBV28 and TRBJ2-5; TRBD1 matches 9 bases. The V segment lost 6 bases and the J segment 4 bases; nucleotides outside the gene matches: 9. CDR3 size: 15 residues. Per the germline V gene, CDR1 is MDHEN and CDR2 is SYDVKM. Here the CDR3 DNA reads TGTGCCAGCAGCTACGGGACAGGGAATACAGAGACCCAGTACTTC. This encodes CASSYGTGNTETQYF. Together with reference TRBV28 and TRBJ2-5, the CDR3 gives the full variable domain: DVKVTQSSRYLVKRTGEKVFLECVQDMDHENMFWYRQDPGLGLRLIYFSYDVKMKEKGDIPEGYSVSREKKERFSLILESASTNQTSMYLCASSYGTGNTETQYFGPGTRLLVL.

The chain combines TRBV18 with TRBJ1-1; 8 positions agree with TRBD1. The CDR3 extends over 14 amino acids. CDR1 KGHSH and CDR2 LQKENI come from the germline V gene. Losses at the gene ends were 0 bases for V and 6 bases for J; bases not matched to a gene: 3. CDR3 bases: TGTGCCAGCTCACCACCCGACAGGGGTCCTGAAGCTTTCTTT. Residues: CASSPPDRGPEAFF. The variable domain in full, completed from reference TRBV18 and TRBJ1-1, reads NAGVMQNPRHLVRRRGQEARLRCSPMKGHSHVYWYRQLPEEGLKFMVYLQKENIIDESGMPKERFSAEFPKEGPSILRIQQVVRGDSAAYFCASSPPDRGPEAFFGQGTRLTVV.

The rearrangement uses TRBV28 and TRBJ1-4, with 8 bases aligning to TRBD1. The junction had 7 bases not matched to a gene; V was cut back by 5 bases and J by 8 bases. This CDR3 comprises 14 residues. Germline values: CDR1 MDHEN, CDR2 SYDVKM. The CDR3 region is CASSNRGRLEKLFF. The CDR3 DNA is TGTGCCAGCAGTAACAGGGGGAGGTTGGAAAAACTGTTTTTT. The complete variable domain, with remaining parts taken from reference TRBV28 and TRBJ1-4, reads DVKVTQSSRYLVKRTGEKVFLECVQDMDHENMFWYRQDPGLGLRLIYFSYDVKMKEKGDIPEGYSVSREKKERFSLILESASTNQTSMYLCASSNRGRLEKLFFGSGTQLSVL.

The chain recombines TRBV28 with TRBJ1-2; possible D gene TRBD1, 6 bases. The CDR3 extends over 13 amino acids. The V and J ends lost 6 bases and 2 bases respectively, with 10 bases between them. Germline V lookup: CDR1 MDHEN, CDR2 SYDVKM. The CDR3 here is CASRSDRNYGYTF. CDR3 nucleotide sequence: TGTGCCAGCAGATCCGACAGGAACTATGGCTACACCTTC.

This clone has only one observation. J is TRBJ1-5 and V is TRBV19; D is perhaps TRBD1 (6 bases). Germline V gene data show CDR1 as LNHDA and CDR2 as SQIVND (reference sequence). V was shortened by 4 bases and J by 6 bases, with 10 bases between the two germline ends. The CDR3 has 13 amino acids. For the CDR3, the DNA is TGTGCCAGTAGTACGGGGGGCGGTCAGCCCCAGCATTTT. Protein sequence: CASSTGGGQPQHF.

This clone has only one observation. The chain links TRBV2 to TRBJ2-4, with TRBD2 matching over 9 bases. The CDR3 loop spans 16 amino acids. Germline V CDR1 and CDR2: SNHLY, FYNNEI. V lost 7 bases, J lost 1 base, and 8 bases stayed unmatched. For the CDR3, the DNA is TGTGCCAGCATCTTTAGCGGGAGTGGGGCCAAAAACATTCAGTACTTC. Translation: CASIFSGSGAKNIQYF.

A single count supports this clone. The chain employs TRBV6-5 and TRBJ1-4; D perhaps matches TRBD1 (6 bases). CDR3 length: 14 amino acids. The V end lost 7 bases, the J end lost 4 bases, and 13 bases lay between the germline ends. Germline assignment: CDR1 MNHEY and CDR2 SVGAGI. The CDR3 region has the DNA TGTGCCAGCACTCGACAGGACGATAATGAAAAACTGTTTTTT. Protein product: CASTRQDDNEKLFF.

The rearrangement links TRBV9 to TRBJ2-2; D is unresolved. The V gene's germline CDR1 is SGDLS and CDR2 YYNGEE. The CDR3 length is 14 residues. Trimming stripped 2 bases from V and 1 base from J, with 6 bases between. CDR3 DNA: TGTGCCAGCAGCGTCTGGCAGAACACCGGGGAGCTGTTTTTT. This sequence encodes CASSVWQNTGELFF.

The CDR3 DNA follows: TGTGCCACCACATGGGGTGGGGGGGAGACCCAGTACTTC. Translated: CATTWGGGETQYF. This chain uses TRBV2 with TRBJ2-5; perhaps TRBD2 as D (6 bases). The V and J ends lost 10 bases and 5 bases respectively, with 17 bases between them. CDR1 and CDR2 (germline): SNHLY, FYNNEI. CDR3 size: 13 residues.

The chain is built from TRBV9 and TRBJ2-7, with 7 bases that match TRBD2. The CDR3 has 15 residues. With V trimmed by 2 bases and J by 0 bases, 5 bases remained unmatched. In germline, CDR1 is SGDLS, CDR2 YYNGEE. CDR3: CASSVASGYSYEQYF. The CDR3 nucleotides are TGTGCCAGCAGCGTGGCTAGCGGCTACTCCTACGAGCAGTACTTC.

This chain links TRBV14 with TRBJ1-2, with TRBD1 matching over 9 bases. Germline lookup yields CDR1 SGHDN and CDR2 FVKESK. This CDR3 region has 17 residues. J was trimmed by 3 bases and V by 0 bases; bases with no gene match: 8. CDR3 in DNA: TGTGCCAGCAGCCAAGATTGGACAGGGGTGTCGTACTATGGCTACACCTTC. It specifies CASSQDWTGVSYYGYTF.

This clone was recorded once. The chain uses TRBV2 and TRBJ1-5; unclear D gene. V was pared by 4 bases and J by 5 bases, with 15 bases between. This CDR3 region has 15 residues. CDR1 SNHLY and CDR2 FYNNEI come from the germline V gene. CDR3: CASSGLTRVDQPQHF. The CDR3 DNA reads TGTGCCAGCAGTGGACTAACCCGGGTGGATCAGCCCCAGCATTTT.

Remarks on this clone: One end of the junction is discordant with germline, which a read error may explain. The rearrangement uses TRBV12-5 and TRBJ2-1, with a tentative D call TRBD2 (5 bases). There are 15 residues in the CDR3. CDR1 and CDR2 from the germline V gene are LGHNT and FRNRAP. CDR3 protein: CASALQPEVGNEQFF. The CDR3, as DNA: TGTGCTAGTGCTTTGCAACCGGAGGTCGGCAATGAGCAGTTCTTC.

The sample holds a few counts of this clone. J is TRBJ2-7 and V is TRBV5-1, with 7 bases that match TRBD1. The CDR3 has 13 residues. V trimming: 4 bases; J trimming: 5 bases; junction bases outside the gene matches: 6. Germline V lookup: CDR1 SGHRS, CDR2 YFSETQ. The CDR3 region has the DNA TGCGCCAGCAGCCTGGGACAGCTGAACGAGCAGTACTTC. This codes for CASSLGQLNEQYF.

The gene calls are TRBV2 and TRBJ2-1; TRBD2 matches at 10 bases. Unmatched junction bases numbered 18, after V lost 7 bases and J lost 3 bases. The germline V gene encodes CDR1 SNHLY and CDR2 FYNNEI. This CDR3 has 19 residues. The CDR3: CASNRGPMALAGVYNEQFF. The CDR3 DNA reads TGTGCCAGCAACCGCGGCCCAATGGCTCTAGCGGGGGTCTACAATGAGCAGTTCTTC.

The V gene is TRBV29-1, the J gene TRBJ2-3; D may be TRBD2 (5 bases). V was clipped by 7 bases and J by 0 bases, with 14 bases between them. Germline values: CDR1 SQVTM, CDR2 ANQGSEA. This CDR3 has 14 residues. The CDR3 nucleotides read TGCAGCGACGGGAAAGACGGGAGCACAGATACGCAGTATTTT. This gives the protein CSDGKDGSTDTQYF.